One and the same sample provided the 27 T cell receptor beta chains below, sequenced in a study of ipilimumab plus nivolumab after autologous stem cell transplantation. Assay: immunoSEQ multiplex PCR; the TCRdb copy retains only in-frame clones and omits some. Of around 12,000 clones listed, approximately 68% are singletons. The sequenced sample was PBMCs, obtained in a trial of ipilimumab plus nivolumab as post-transplant consolidation. All receptors derive from a male donor with multiple myeloma.

This clone has more than one count but fewer than ten. The chain recombines TRBV5-1 with TRBJ2-7; maybe TRBD1 (6 bases). Trimming cost V 4 bases and J 3 bases, with 14 bases left between them. There are 14 residues in the CDR3. Germline CDR1 is SGHRS and CDR2 is YFSETQ. The CDR3 sequence is CASSPSGQSYEQYF. The CDR3 nucleotides are TGCGCCAGCAGCCCGTCGGGACAAAGCTACGAGCAGTACTTC.

The chain is built from TRBV5-1 and TRBJ2-7; 7 nucleotides line up with TRBD1. V trimming: 0 bases; J trimming: 3 bases; junction bases outside the gene matches: 3. Germline CDR1 SGHRS, CDR2 YFSETQ. The CDR3 covers 14 residues. Written as DNA, the CDR3 is TGCGCCAGCAGCTTGGATGGACAGGACTACGAGCAGTACTTC. Translated: CASSLDGQDYEQYF.

This sequence joins TRBV5-1 and TRBJ2-7; a possible D gene is TRBD2 (7 bases). V shed 0 bases and J shed 5 bases, with 15 bases lying between them. The germline gives CDR1 SGHRS, CDR2 YFSETQ. The CDR3 extends over 15 amino acids. The CDR3 loop is CASSLDGGGADEQYF. The DNA for the CDR3 is TGCGCCAGCAGCTTGGATGGGGGGGGCGCGGACGAGCAGTACTTC.

This rearrangement joins TRBV10-3 to TRBJ1-2, with 11 bases matching TRBD1. Germline V lookup: CDR1 ENHRY, CDR2 SYGVKD. The CDR3 totals 16 residues. J lost 6 bases, V lost 3 bases, and 9 bases had no gene match. Here the CDR3 reads CAISDRTGGPVDGYTF. The DNA of the CDR3 is TGTGCCATCAGTGACCGGACAGGGGGCCCTGTCGATGGCTACACCTTC.

This rearrangement joins TRBV5-1 to TRBJ2-5; 9 positions match TRBD1. Trimming cost V 2 bases and J 5 bases; bases outside gene matches: 7. From germline, CDR1 is SGHRS and CDR2 YFSETQ. This CDR3 has 15 amino acids. The CDR3 loop reads CASSLGQGIFETQYF. Written as DNA, the CDR3 is TGCGCCAGCAGCTTAGGACAGGGGATTTTTGAGACCCAGTACTTC. The full variable domain, in which reference TRBV5-1 and TRBJ2-5 provide the parts outside the CDR3, is KAGVTQTPRYLIKTRGQQVTLSCSPISGHRSVSWYQQTPGQGLQFLFEYFSETQRNKGNFPGRFSGRQFSNSRSEMNVSTLELGDSALYLCASSLGQGIFETQYFGPGTRLLVL.

The chain uses TRBV5-1 and TRBJ1-2; 7 bases line up with TRBD1. V dropped 3 bases and J dropped 5; count of bases not matched to a gene: 7. Germline CDR1 and CDR2: SGHRS and YFSETQ. The CDR3 length is 14 residues. CDR3 nucleotides: TGCGCCAGCAGCTCAGGGGGAGTTAGTTATGGCTACACCTTC. It is translated as CASSSGGVSYGYTF.

This chain uses TRBV11-1 with TRBJ1-4; 10 positions match TRBD1. V lost 2 bases, J lost 5 bases, and 5 bases stayed unmatched. Germline-derived CDR1 and CDR2 are SGHAT and FQDESV (reference sequence). The CDR3 is 16 residues long. This CDR3 is CASSLRPTGGNEKLFF. Here the CDR3 DNA reads TGTGCCAGCAGCTTAAGACCGACAGGGGGCAATGAAAAACTGTTTTTT.

This clone was detected a few times. The V and J genes are TRBV7-6 and TRBJ1-2; TRBD1 is a possible D gene (6 bases). Between the trimmed V and J ends, which lost 1 base and 8 bases, there was a span of 11 bases. Germline-derived CDR1 and CDR2 are SGHVS and FNYEAQ. This CDR3 is 13 amino acids long. The CDR3 DNA sequence: TGTGCCAGCAGCTTAGAGGGGGGCGGCGGCTACACCTTC. Its translation is CASSLEGGGGYTF.

The rearrangement joins TRBV5-6 to TRBJ2-1; TRBD1 aligns across 7 bases. CDR3 size: 15 residues. From germline, CDR1 is SGHDT and CDR2 YYEEEE. V lost 0 bases and J lost 4; bases outside the gene matches: 4. CDR3 nucleotides: TGTGCCAGCAGCTTGGGTGACAGGGAGTACAATGAGCAGTTCTTC. Translating it yields CASSLGDREYNEQFF.

The V gene is TRBV28, the J gene TRBJ1-2; D is unresolved. Germline CDR1 and CDR2: MDHEN and SYDVKM. With 7 bases removed from V and 0 bases from J, the gap between germline ends came to 15 bases. CDR3 length equals 15 residues. CDR3 nucleotide sequence: TGTGCCAGCACTACCGGAGGCGTAACTAACTATGGCTACACCTTC. Its protein is CASTTGGVTNYGYTF.

V gene TRBV29-1 combines with J gene TRBJ2-7, with D unclear. The CDR3 extends over 11 amino acids. From germline, CDR1 is SQVTM and CDR2 ANQGSEA. Trimming pared 6 bases from V and 3 bases from J, leaving 9 bases between. The CDR3 region is CSVRESYEQYF. CDR3 bases: TGCAGCGTGCGAGAGAGCTACGAGCAGTACTTC.

The chain joins TRBV5-4 to TRBJ2-3; 12 nucleotides line up with TRBD2. With 4 bases clipped from V and 0 bases from J, the junction kept 3 bases outside the gene matches. The CDR3 is made up of 16 amino acids. Per germline, CDR1 SGHNT and CDR2 YYREEE (reference sequence). CDR3 in amino acids: CASSVGTSGSTDTQYF. In DNA form, the CDR3 reads TGTGCCAGCAGCGTGGGGACTAGCGGGAGCACAGATACGCAGTATTTT. Full variable domain (rest looked up from reference TRBV5-4 and TRBJ2-3): ETGVTQSPTHLIKTRGQQVTLRCSSQSGHNTVSWYQQALGQGPQFIFQYYREEENGRGNFPPRFSGLQFPNYSSELNVNALELDDSALYLCASSVGTSGSTDTQYFGPGTRLTVL.

The chain uses TRBV2 and TRBJ2-7; 8 nucleotides line up with TRBD1. From germline, CDR1 is SNHLY and CDR2 FYNNEI. Trimming at V came to 1 base and at J to 3 bases, leaving 5 bases not matched to a gene. The CDR3 spans 15 residues. CDR3 nucleotides: TGTGCCAGCAGTGAAGGGGGACAGGAGAACTACGAGCAGTACTTC. Encoded protein: CASSEGGQENYEQYF.

The chain combines TRBV6-1 with TRBJ1-5; weak D call: TRBD1 (6 bases). The CDR3 is 15 residues long. The ends were cut back, 6 bases at V and 3 bases at J, with 15 bases in the middle. The V gene's germline CDR1 is MNHNS and CDR2 SASEGT. The CDR3 DNA sequence: TGTGCCAGCAGAGGGGGTGGGGGGACCAATCAGCCCCAGCATTTT. Protein product: CASRGGGGTNQPQHF.

The gene calls are TRBV6-5 and TRBJ1-5; the D is unclear. CDR3 size: 14 residues. Germline CDR1 MNHEY, CDR2 SVGAGI. V lost 2 bases, J lost 4 bases, and 9 bases lay in between. CDR3 in amino acids: CASSYGDTNQPQHF. The CDR3 bases are TGTGCCAGCAGTTACGGGGATACAAATCAGCCCCAGCATTTT.

The rearrangement links TRBV27 to TRBJ2-7; 9 nucleotides match TRBD2. CDR1 is MNHEY and CDR2 is SMNVEV in the germline V gene (reference sequence). There are 15 residues in the CDR3. Unmatched junction bases numbered 8, after V lost 8 bases and J lost 0 bases. CDR3 sequence (DNA): TGTGCCAGCGGGGGACTAGCCAAAAGCTCCTACGAGCAGTACTTC. Its translation is CASGGLAKSSYEQYF.

This chain uses TRBV11-2 with TRBJ2-7; D is perhaps TRBD2 (5 bases). Trimming pared 5 bases from V and 6 bases from J, leaving 14 bases between. Germline V lookup: CDR1 SGHAT, CDR2 FQNNGV. The CDR3 spans 13 residues. The CDR3 here is CASSPFEGTEQYF. The CDR3 nucleotides are TGTGCCAGCAGCCCCTTTGAGGGAACCGAGCAGTACTTC.

In this sample, this clone turned up a few times. This rearrangement joins TRBV27 to TRBJ1-2; maybe TRBD1 (5 bases). Germline CDR1 reads MNHEY; CDR2 reads SMNVEV (reference sequence). Trimming took off 6 bases at V and 8 bases at J, with 19 bases between the two ends. The CDR3 length is 14 residues. The CDR3: CASRLGAGTNGYTF. The CDR3 DNA reads TGTGCCAGCAGACTCGGGGCAGGGACCAACGGCTACACCTTC.

V gene TRBV5-6 combines with J gene TRBJ1-1; 8 bases line up with TRBD1. The length of the CDR3 is 15 residues. The V gene's germline CDR1 is SGHDT and CDR2 YYEEEE. With 4 bases clipped from V and 1 base from J, the junction kept 6 bases outside the gene matches. CDR3 sequence reads: CASSLMDRANTEAFF. CDR3 coding DNA: TGTGCCAGCAGCCTCATGGACAGGGCGAACACTGAAGCTTTCTTT.

The rearrangement uses TRBV5-4 and TRBJ2-3; no definite D call. Trimming shortened V by 3 bases and J by 3 bases, and 5 bases separated the two germline ends. This CDR3 contains 12 residues. Germline values: CDR1 SGHNT, CDR2 YYREEE (reference sequence). For the CDR3, the DNA is TGTGCCAGCAGCTGGGTAACAGATACGCAGTATTTT. It codes for CASSWVTDTQYF.

The chain carries TRBV5-4 and TRBJ2-2; 8 positions agree with TRBD2. CDR1 and CDR2 (germline): SGHNT, YYREEE (reference sequence). The CDR3 has 15 residues. The V segment lost 5 bases and the J segment 4 bases; nucleotides outside the gene matches: 7. The CDR3 DNA reads as TGTGCCAGCAGACCGGGACTAGAGCGCACCGGGGAGCTGTTTTTT. Its translation: CASRPGLERTGELFF.

The chain uses TRBV2 and TRBJ2-3; D unresolved. Germline V lookup: CDR1 SNHLY, CDR2 FYNNEI. The V gene lost 8 bases and the J gene lost 4 bases, with 13 bases spanning the gap. This CDR3 is built from 13 residues. This CDR3 reads CASPLSPADTQYF. CDR3 bases: TGTGCCAGCCCCCTGTCCCCCGCAGATACGCAGTATTTT. Using reference TRBV2 and TRBJ2-3 for the parts outside the CDR3, the full variable domain is EPEVTQTPSHQVTQMGQEVILRCVPISNHLYFYWYRQILGQKVEFLVSFYNNEISEKSEIFDDQFSVERPDGSNFTLKIRSTKLEDSAMYFCASPLSPADTQYFGPGTRLTVL.

By its share, this clone is large. The rearrangement uses TRBV5-1 and TRBJ1-1; D remains unclear. This CDR3 is 13 amino acids long. Germline V CDR1 and CDR2: SGHRS, YFSETQ. V shed 0 bases and J shed 4 bases, with 7 bases lying between them. The CDR3 sequence is CASSLVGFTEAFF. The CDR3 DNA is TGCGCCAGCAGCTTGGTAGGGTTCACTGAAGCTTTCTTT.

The gene calls are TRBV7-2 and TRBJ2-7; 8 nucleotides match TRBD1. CDR1 is SGHTA, CDR2 FQGNSA, per germline. The junction had 5 bases not matched to a gene; V was cut back by 5 bases and J by 2 bases. The CDR3 is 14 amino acids. The CDR3 DNA follows: TGTGCCAGCAGCCACAGGACAGGGACCTACGAGCAGTACTTC. This gives the protein CASSHRTGTYEQYF.

The V and J genes are TRBV10-3 and TRBJ2-5, with D uncertain. Trimming shortened V by 2 bases and J by 4 bases, and 5 bases separated the two germline ends. The germline gives CDR1 ENHRY, CDR2 SYGVKD. The CDR3 loop spans 12 amino acids. DNA of the CDR3: TGTGCCATCAGTGAGAATCCAGAGACCCAGTACTTC. Translating it yields CAISENPETQYF.

The chain carries TRBV6-1 and TRBJ2-7; D gene ambiguous. The germline V and J ends were trimmed by 2 bases and 5 bases, with 13 bases remaining between them. Germline CDR1 and CDR2: MNHNS and SASEGT. The CDR3 spans 14 residues. This CDR3 reads CASSEPGARDEQYF. In DNA, the CDR3 is TGTGCCAGCAGTGAACCTGGCGCAAGGGACGAGCAGTACTTC.

The genes are TRBV30 and TRBJ2-5; 14 bases line up with TRBD2. The CDR3 is 18 amino acids. Germline V gene data show CDR1 as GTSNPN and CDR2 as SVGIG (reference sequence). This CDR3 is CVSNKGTSGGGKRETQYF. The CDR3 DNA reads as TGTGTCTCGAATAAAGGGACTAGCGGGGGAGGGAAGCGGGAGACCCAGTACTTC.